This TCR beta chain was sequenced during a study of blood T cell repertoires in COVID-19 (dated by TCRdb to 2018 to 2020). Turning to the overall study: Samples from collaborators originated in the United States, Italy and Spain and spanned both the acute and convalescent phases of COVID-19. A de-identified subject ID, COVID-19 status, age in years and sex were almost always included in the sample metadata. Subjects who had been exposed to COVID-19, were actively infected with it, or had recovered from it provided the deeply sampled blood TCRbeta repertoires that made up the dataset. The samples were drawn from the first 160 participants of the ongoing ImmuneRACE study and from roughly 1,300 subjects provided by 6 global collaborators. The material from the prospective study consisted of cDNA or gDNA derived from T cells, B-cell-depleted T cells, or PBMCs. A freely available public database, intended as a resource for researchers studying the immune response to SARS-CoV-2, is where the repertoires were released. Where HLA class I and class II types were available, the types were taken from metadata supplied by the sample provider, not from assay-based typing. Overall study results and their limits: Clinical and demographic metadata were provided uncurated, with the amount varying by source and participant.

The immunoSEQ Assay, a bias-controlled multiplex PCR, was used to amplify TCRbeta CDR3 regions from genomic DNA. The authors' pipeline ran thus. The number of nucleated cells in each sample was estimated from the amplification of reference gene primers within the assay. Sequence reads were collapsed and filtered to measure the absolute abundance of every unique TCRbeta CDR3 rearrangement. Productive Simpson clonality was computed per sample as the square root of Simpson's diversity index over productive rearrangements. Sourced from immuneACCESS, this table was stored by TCRdb with only in-frame sequences that have V and J called. A share of the clones is absent; for the studies checked, an unresolved V gene accounts for under half, and the remainder has no known explanation. Clone size and V and J calls were adopted from that table, with D and trimming inferred from the DNA. The sample table lists some 42,000 clones, 75% to 80% of them with a count of one. 25% to 35% of the sample is held by the ten biggest clonotypes.

Collaborating institutions collected whole blood in K2EDTA tubes following their own protocols. For TCRbeta analysis, collaborators shipped samples as frozen whole blood, isolated PBMCs, or DNA extracted from either of those sample types. Including cysteine and phenylalanine, the CDR3 has 16 amino acids. This entry keeps only the CDR3 DNA: 48 bases, framed from base 1. V trim: 4 bases; J trim: 3 bases; unmatched bases: 6. From the germline V gene, CDR1 is MGHRA and CDR2 is YSYEKL. For this clone: Its specific antigen is unknown. No base quality information exists; no much larger clone differs at one position.

Recombination connected TRBV4-1 to TRBJ2-1, with 10 bases aligning to TRBD2. Sequencing used peripheral blood. This receptor was obtained from a woman aged 70 to 79 with acute or convalescent COVID-19. The nucleotide sequence is given as TGCGCCAGCAGCCCCTCGGGACTAGCGCACTACAATGAGCAGTTCTTC. Translated, it reads CASSPSGLAHYNEQFF.